The clone carrying this T cell receptor beta chain was counted a few times. There are 17 residues in the CDR3. Germline CDR1 and CDR2: SGHTA and FQGNSA. V lost 2 bases, J lost 7 bases, and 21 bases lay in between. The sample is drawn from a study of blood T cell repertoires in COVID-19. At the level of the study: From the United States, Italy and Spain came samples of acute and convalescent COVID-19.

Clones were sequenced by immunoSEQ multiplex PCR, and TCRdb holds only the in-frame ones, with some missing. The sample has approximately 200,000 clones; roughly 88% are singletons. The gene calls are TRBV7-2 and TRBJ1-5, with D tentatively TRBD1 (5 bases). Sequencing input: PBMCs or T cells enriched from blood (not recorded which). The receptor's source is a woman aged 30 to 39 who had recovered from COVID-19. CDR3 sequence reads: CASSLPFPGRGLQPQHF. The CDR3 DNA reads as TGTGCCAGCAGCTTACCCTTCCCGGGGCGGGGTCTCCAGCCCCAGCATTTT. The full variable domain, completed using reference TRBV7-2 and TRBJ1-5, is GAGVSQSPSNKVTEKGKDVELRCDPISGHTALYWYRQSLGQGLEFLIYFQGNSAPDKSGLPSDRFSAERTGGSVSTLTIQRTQQEDSAVYLCASSLPFPGRGLQPQHFGDGTRLSIL.